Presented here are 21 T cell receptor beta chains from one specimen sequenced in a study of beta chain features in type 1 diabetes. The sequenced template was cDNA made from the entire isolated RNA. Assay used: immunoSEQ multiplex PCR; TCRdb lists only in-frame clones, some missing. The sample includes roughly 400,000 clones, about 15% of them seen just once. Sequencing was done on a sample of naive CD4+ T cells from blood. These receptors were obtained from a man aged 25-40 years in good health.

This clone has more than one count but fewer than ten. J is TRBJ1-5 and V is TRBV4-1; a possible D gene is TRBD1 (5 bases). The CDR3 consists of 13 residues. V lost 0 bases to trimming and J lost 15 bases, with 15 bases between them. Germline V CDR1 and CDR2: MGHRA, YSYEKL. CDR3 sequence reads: CASSQDAQGLRHF. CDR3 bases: TGCGCCAGCAGCCAAGATGCGCAGGGACTCCGGCATTTT.

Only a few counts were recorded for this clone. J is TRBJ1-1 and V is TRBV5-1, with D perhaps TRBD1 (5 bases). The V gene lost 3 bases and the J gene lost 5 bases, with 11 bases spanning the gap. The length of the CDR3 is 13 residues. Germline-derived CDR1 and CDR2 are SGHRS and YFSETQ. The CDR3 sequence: CASSWGERTEAFF. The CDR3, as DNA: TGCGCCAGCAGCTGGGGGGAGAGGACTGAAGCTTTCTTT. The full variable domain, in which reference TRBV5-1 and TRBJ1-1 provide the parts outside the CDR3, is KAGVTQTPRYLIKTRGQQVTLSCSPISGHRSVSWYQQTPGQGLQFLFEYFSETQRNKGNFPGRFSGRQFSNSRSEMNVSTLELGDSALYLCASSWGERTEAFFGQGTRLTVV.

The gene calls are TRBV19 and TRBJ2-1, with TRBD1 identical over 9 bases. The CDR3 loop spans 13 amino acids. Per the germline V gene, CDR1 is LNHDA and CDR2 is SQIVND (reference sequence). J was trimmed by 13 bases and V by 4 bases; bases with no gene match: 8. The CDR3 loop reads CASSRDRDIRQFF. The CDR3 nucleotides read TGTGCCAGTAGTAGGGACAGGGATATTCGTCAGTTCTTC.

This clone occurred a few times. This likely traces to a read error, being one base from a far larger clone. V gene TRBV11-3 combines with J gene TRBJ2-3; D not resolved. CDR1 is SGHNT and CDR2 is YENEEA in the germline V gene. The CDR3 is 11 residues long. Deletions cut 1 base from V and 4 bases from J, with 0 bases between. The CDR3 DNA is TGTGCCAGCAGCTTAGCAGATACGCAGTATTTT. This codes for CASSLADTQYF.

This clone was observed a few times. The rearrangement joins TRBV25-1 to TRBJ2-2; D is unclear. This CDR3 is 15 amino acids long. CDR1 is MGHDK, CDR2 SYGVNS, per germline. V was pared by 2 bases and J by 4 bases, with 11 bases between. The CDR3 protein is CASSENSGSTGELFF. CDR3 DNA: TGTGCCAGCAGTGAAAACTCAGGATCCACCGGGGAGCTGTTTTTT. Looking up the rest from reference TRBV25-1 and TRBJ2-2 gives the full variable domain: EADIYQTPRYLVIGTGKKITLECSQTMGHDKMYWYQQDPGMELHLIHYSYGVNSTEKGDLSSESTVSRIRTEHFPLTLESARPSHTSQYLCASSENSGSTGELFFGEGSRLTVL.

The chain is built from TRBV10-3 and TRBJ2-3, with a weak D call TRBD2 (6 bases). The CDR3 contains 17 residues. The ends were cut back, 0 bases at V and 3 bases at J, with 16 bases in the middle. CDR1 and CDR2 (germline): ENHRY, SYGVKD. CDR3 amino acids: CAISESFLAPLTDTQYF. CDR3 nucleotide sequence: TGTGCCATCAGTGAGTCGTTTCTAGCGCCTTTGACAGATACGCAGTATTTT.

CDR3 nucleotides: TGTGCCAGCAGCTTTCGATCTGGGCCGACTAGCGGGCGCACAGATACGCAGTATTTT. Translated, it gives CASSFRSGPTSGRTDTQYF. This chain links TRBV7-6 with TRBJ2-3; 10 bases match TRBD2. V lost 3 bases and J lost 1; bases outside the gene matches: 13. Looked up from germline, CDR1 is SGHVS and CDR2 is FNYEAQ. The CDR3 has 19 residues. The full variable domain, completed using reference TRBV7-6 and TRBJ2-3, is GAGVSQSPRYKVTKRGQDVALRCDPISGHVSLYWYRQALGQGPEFLTYFNYEAQQDKSGLPNDRFSAERPEGSISTLTIQRTEQRDSAMYRCASSFRSGPTSGRTDTQYFGPGTRLTVL.

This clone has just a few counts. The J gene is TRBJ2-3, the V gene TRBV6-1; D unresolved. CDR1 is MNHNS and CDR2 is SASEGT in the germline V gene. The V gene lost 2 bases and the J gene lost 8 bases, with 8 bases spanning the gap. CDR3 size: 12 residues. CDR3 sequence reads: CASSERLGTQYF. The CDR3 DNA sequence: TGTGCCAGCAGTGAACGTCTGGGTACGCAGTATTTT.

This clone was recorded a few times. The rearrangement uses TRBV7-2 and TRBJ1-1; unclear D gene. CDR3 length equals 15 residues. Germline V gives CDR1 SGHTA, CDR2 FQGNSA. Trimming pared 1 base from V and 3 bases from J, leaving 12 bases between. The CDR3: CASSLVSAVDTEAFF. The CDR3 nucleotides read TGTGCCAGCAGCTTAGTGAGCGCCGTAGACACTGAAGCTTTCTTT.

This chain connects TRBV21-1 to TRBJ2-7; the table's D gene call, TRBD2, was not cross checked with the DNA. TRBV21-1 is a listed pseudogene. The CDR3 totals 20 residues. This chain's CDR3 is CASSKAPRRVTKTSSYEQYV. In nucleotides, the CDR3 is TGTGCCAGCAGCAAAGCTCCGAGGAGAGTCACCAAAACTAGCTCCTACGAGCAGTACGTC.

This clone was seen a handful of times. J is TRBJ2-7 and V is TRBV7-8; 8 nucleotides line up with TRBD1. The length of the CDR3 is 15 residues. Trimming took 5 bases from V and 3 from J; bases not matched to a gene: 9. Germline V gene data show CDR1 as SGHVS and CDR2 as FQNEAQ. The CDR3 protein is CASSITGQVNYEQYF. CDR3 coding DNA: TGTGCCAGCAGCATTACGGGACAGGTAAACTACGAGCAGTACTTC.

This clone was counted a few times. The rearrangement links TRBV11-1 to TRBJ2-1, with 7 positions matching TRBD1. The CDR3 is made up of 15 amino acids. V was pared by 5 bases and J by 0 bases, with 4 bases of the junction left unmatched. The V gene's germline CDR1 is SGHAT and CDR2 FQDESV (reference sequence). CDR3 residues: CASSGQASSYNEQFF. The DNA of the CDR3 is TGTGCCAGCAGCGGACAGGCTAGCTCCTACAATGAGCAGTTCTTC.

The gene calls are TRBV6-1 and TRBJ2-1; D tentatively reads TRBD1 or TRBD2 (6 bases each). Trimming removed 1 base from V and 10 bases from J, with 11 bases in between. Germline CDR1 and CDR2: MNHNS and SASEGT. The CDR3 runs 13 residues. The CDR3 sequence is CASSEDRAGEQFF. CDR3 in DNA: TGTGCCAGCAGTGAAGACAGGGCGGGGGAGCAGTTCTTC.

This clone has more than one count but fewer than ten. The DNA for the CDR3 is TGTGCCACCAGCGCTGACTACCTCAGCTACGAGCAGTACTTC. Translation gives CATSADYLSYEQYF. The gene calls are TRBV15 and TRBJ2-7, with D possibly being TRBD2 (5 bases). The CDR3 spans 14 residues. CDR1 is LNHNV, CDR2 YYDKDF, per germline (reference sequence). Trimming left V 5 bases short and J 3 bases short, with 14 bases between. Drawing the rest from reference TRBV15 and TRBJ2-7, the complete variable domain is DAMVIQNPRYQVTQFGKPVTLSCSQTLNHNVMYWYQQKSSQAPKLLFHYYDKDFNNEADTPDNFQSRRPNTSFCFLDIRSPGLGDTAMYLCATSADYLSYEQYFGPGTRLTVT.

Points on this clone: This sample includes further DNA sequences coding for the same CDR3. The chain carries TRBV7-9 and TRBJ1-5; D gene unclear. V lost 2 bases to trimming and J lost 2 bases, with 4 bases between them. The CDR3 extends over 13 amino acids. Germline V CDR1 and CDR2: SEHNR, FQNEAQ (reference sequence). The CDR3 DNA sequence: TGTGCCAGCAGCTTATCCGGCAATCAGCCCCAGCATTTT. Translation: CASSLSGNQPQHF.

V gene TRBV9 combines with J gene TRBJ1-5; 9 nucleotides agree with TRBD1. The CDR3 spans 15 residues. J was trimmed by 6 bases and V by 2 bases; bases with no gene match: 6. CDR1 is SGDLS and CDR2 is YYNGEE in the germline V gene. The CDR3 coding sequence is TGTGCCAGCAGCGTTAGCACAGGGGGCTCTCAGCCCCAGCATTTT. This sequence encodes CASSVSTGGSQPQHF.

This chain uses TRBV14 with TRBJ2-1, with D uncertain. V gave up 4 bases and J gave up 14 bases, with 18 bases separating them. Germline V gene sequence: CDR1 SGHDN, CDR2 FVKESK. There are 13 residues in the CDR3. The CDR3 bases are TGTGCCAGCAGCCCCCTTCCCCCCAGGTTGGAGTTCTTC. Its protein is CASSPLPPRLEFF.

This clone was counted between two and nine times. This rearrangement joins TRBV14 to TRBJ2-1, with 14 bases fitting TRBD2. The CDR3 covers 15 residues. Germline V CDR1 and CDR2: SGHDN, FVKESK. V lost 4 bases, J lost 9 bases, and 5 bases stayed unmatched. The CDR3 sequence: CASSPGLAGVGEQFF. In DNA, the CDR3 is TGTGCCAGCAGCCCGGGACTAGCGGGAGTTGGTGAGCAGTTCTTC.

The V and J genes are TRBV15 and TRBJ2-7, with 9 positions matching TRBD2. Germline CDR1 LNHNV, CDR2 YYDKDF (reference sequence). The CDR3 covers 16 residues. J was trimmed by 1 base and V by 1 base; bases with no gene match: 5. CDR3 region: CATSRVGGGASYEQYF. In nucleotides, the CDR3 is TGTGCCACCAGCAGAGTGGGCGGGGGGGCTTCCTACGAGCAGTACTTC.

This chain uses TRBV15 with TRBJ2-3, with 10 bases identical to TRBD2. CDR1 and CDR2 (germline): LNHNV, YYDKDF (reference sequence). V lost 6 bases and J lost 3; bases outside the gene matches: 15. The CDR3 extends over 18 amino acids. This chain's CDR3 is CATSVNRASGSRTDTQYF. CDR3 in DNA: TGTGCCACCAGTGTGAATAGGGCTAGCGGGAGTAGAACAGATACGCAGTATTTT.

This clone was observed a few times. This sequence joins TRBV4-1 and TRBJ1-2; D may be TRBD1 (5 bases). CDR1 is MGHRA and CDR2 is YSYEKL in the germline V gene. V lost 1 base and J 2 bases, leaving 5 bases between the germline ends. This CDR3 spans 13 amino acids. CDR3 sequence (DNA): TGCGCCAGCAGCCAAGGACAGAACTATGGCTACACCTTC. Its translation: CASSQGQNYGYTF.